Listed below are T cell receptor beta chains from one sample, sequenced in a study of T-cell reconstitution after alpha-beta-depleted transplantation in children. TCRdb ran MiXCR on the PCR reads and lists one entry per CDR3 protein. The data show under 350,000 distinct CDR3 sequences, 9.9% seen once. The specimen comprised PBMCs from the stem cell graft donor, sampled from the stem cell graft. Every receptor here comes from a human donor who donated a stem cell graft to a child with SCID. Each CDR3 is given with its conserved first and last residue. A D gene is named only where the DNA matches it firmly. A clone size is listed for some rows: how often the clone was seen (once, few, many), or a class if it is expanded.

size | J | D | V | DNA | CDR3
- | TRBJ2-3 | - | TRBV18 | TGTGCCAGCTCAGCTTCCCGGAGGACAAATAGCACAGATACGCAGTATTTT | CASSASRRTNSTDTQYF
- | TRBJ2-7 | - | TRBV27 | TGTGCCAGCAGTCCGGACCCGAGCTTTTACGAGCAGTACTTC | CASSPDPSFYEQYF
- | TRBJ2-1 | - | TRBV9 | TGTGCCAGCAGCCTGCCCGGCGCTCGATCCTACAATGAGCAGTTCTTC | CASSLPGARSYNEQFF
few | TRBJ2-3 | - | TRBV18 | TGTGCCAGCTCCCGCCGGGACACAGATACGCAGTATTTT | CASSRRDTDTQYF
many | TRBJ2-7 | - | TRBV7-8 | TGTGCCAGCAGCTTAGATGCTGAGGGGGTCCAACGGGGGCAGTACTTC | CASSLDAEGVQRGQYF
- | TRBJ1-4 | - | TRBV19 | TGTGCCAGTAGTATAAGGACGGCTAATGAAAAACTGTTTTTT | CASSIRTANEKLFF
- | TRBJ2-1 | - | TRBV24-1 | TGTGCCACCAGTGATTTTGGTGAGCACAATGAGCAGTTCTTC | CATSDFGEHNEQFF
many | TRBJ1-2 | TRBD1 | TRBV12-3/TRBV12-4 | TGTGCCAGCAGCTTGACAGGGCCCTATGGCTACACCTTC | CASSLTGPYGYTF
- | TRBJ1-1 | - | TRBV7-9 | TGTGCCAGCACCCCGTTAACGGGGCGGTGGACTGAAGCTTTCTTT | CASTPLTGRWTEAFF
- | TRBJ2-7 | - | TRBV20-1 | TGCAGTGCTGGGGACACTTACGAGCAGTACTTC | CSAGDTYEQYF
few | TRBJ2-1 | TRBD2 | TRBV7-9 | TGTGCCAGCATTGTAGCGGGGGGCCTTCCACAGCAGTTCTTC | CASIVAGGLPQQFF
few | TRBJ1-2 | TRBD1 | TRBV27 | TGTGCCAGCAGGCCACAGGGGGCCGGCGGCTATGGCTACACCTTC | CASRPQGAGGYGYTF
- | TRBJ1-1 | - | TRBV11-2 | TGTGCCAGCAGCTTAGTCCCCTCTGGGGCGGACACTGAAGCTTTCTTT | CASSLVPSGADTEAFF
- | TRBJ1-5 | - | TRBV7-8 | TGTGCCAGCAGCCCAGGTGGGGCAACCGCCAAGGGCTTT | CASSPGGATAKGF
- | TRBJ2-7 | - | TRBV14 | TGTGCCAGCAGCCAAGATTCGGCGGCACACTACGAGCAGTACTTC | CASSQDSAAHYEQYF
few | TRBJ1-1 | - | TRBV27 | TGTGCCAGCAGTTACGCAACAGGGTTGACTGAAGCTTTCTTT | CASSYATGLTEAFF
few | TRBJ2-7 | - | TRBV6-5 | TGTGCCAGCAGTTACTCGAACTACGAGCAGTACTTC | CASSYSNYEQYF
- | TRBJ2-1 | - | TRBV11-1 | TGTGCCAGCAGCCCCGGAGGACAGCAAGACAATGAGCAGTTCTTC | CASSPGGQQDNEQFF
- | TRBJ1-5 | - | TRBV6-2/TRBV6-3 | TGTGCCAGCAGTATACAGGGAAGACAGCCCCAGCATTTT | CASSIQGRQPQHF
- | TRBJ1-1 | - | TRBV7-2 | TGTGCCAGCAGCCGGGGCGGGTACACTGAAGCTTTCTTT | CASSRGGYTEAFF
- | TRBJ2-7 | - | TRBV28 | TGTGCCAGCAGTCCCCCTGACGGACTCTACGAGCAGTACTTC | CASSPPDGLYEQYF
- | TRBJ2-7 | - | TRBV5-1 | TGCGCCAGCAGCTTGGAAGACAGGTACTCCTACGAGCAGTACTTC | CASSLEDRYSYEQYF
- | TRBJ2-7 | - | TRBV12-3/TRBV12-4 | TGTGCCAGCAGAGGACCGACTCTTTACGAGCAGTACTTC | CASRGPTLYEQYF
few | TRBJ2-7 | - | TRBV11-1 | TGTGCCAGCAGCCCACAGGGCGCAGGGAGGCAGCCCTCCTACGAGCAGTACTTC | CASSPQGAGRQPSYEQYF
- | TRBJ1-3 | - | TRBV20-1 | TGCAGTGCTAGAGATCCAGGGCCTCTCTCTGGAAACACCATATATTTT | CSARDPGPLSGNTIYF
many | TRBJ2-2 | TRBD1 | TRBV7-3 | TGTGCCAGCAGCTTTGGGACAGGGGGCGGGGAGCTGTTTTTT | CASSFGTGGGELFF
- | TRBJ1-4 | TRBD1 | TRBV5-1 | TGCGCCAGCAGCGAGGCCGGGACAGGGACTGAAAAACTGTTTTTT | CASSEAGTGTEKLFF
many | TRBJ1-1 | - | TRBV3-1 | TGTGCCAGCAGCCACGTCGGGCGGAACACTGAAGCTTTCTTT | CASSHVGRNTEAFF
few | TRBJ2-5 | - | TRBV5-1 | TGCGCCAGCAGCTTGGTAACTTTAGGAGAGACCCAGTACTTC | CASSLVTLGETQYF
many | TRBJ2-5 | - | TRBV7-9 | TGTGCCAGCAGCCCAGGGACCGCGCAAGAGACCCAGTACTTC | CASSPGTAQETQYF